Each of the 19 T cell receptor beta chains below was sequenced from the same sample in a study of T cell changes during pregnancy in multiple sclerosis. Clones were sequenced by immunoSEQ multiplex PCR, and TCRdb holds only the in-frame ones, with some missing. This repertoire shows 75,000 to 95,000 clones, approximately 89% found once; its top ten account for 0.9% to 0.95%. Sequencing was performed on peripheral blood, taken before pregnancy. These receptor sequences come from a female donor with multiple sclerosis, enrolled in a pregnancy study.

The chain combines TRBV25-1 with TRBJ2-1; 7 bases line up with TRBD1. With V trimmed by 7 bases and J by 0 bases, 3 bases remained unmatched. This CDR3 spans 14 amino acids. Germline values: CDR1 MGHDK, CDR2 SYGVNS. CDR3 sequence reads: CASTRDSSYNEQFF. The CDR3 DNA reads as TGTGCCAGCACCCGGGACAGCTCCTACAATGAGCAGTTCTTC.

This sequence joins TRBV13 and TRBJ2-7; 7 nucleotides line up with TRBD1. J was trimmed by 6 bases and V by 4 bases; bases with no gene match: 12. The CDR3 is 15 residues long. Looked up from germline, CDR1 is PRHDT and CDR2 is FYEKMQ (reference sequence). The chain's CDR3 is CASSSRTGAPLEQYF. CDR3 DNA: TGTGCCAGCAGCTCACGCACAGGGGCCCCCCTCGAGCAGTACTTC.

The chain is built from TRBV10-3 and TRBJ1-1, with D unresolved. Germline CDR1 and CDR2: ENHRY and SYGVKD. Trimming left V 2 bases short and J 2 bases short, with 6 bases between. The length of the CDR3 is 13 residues. The CDR3 loop reads CAISEGFNTEAFF. The DNA for the CDR3 is TGTGCCATCAGTGAGGGCTTTAACACTGAAGCTTTCTTT.

V is TRBV6-5 and J is TRBJ2-2, with a possible D match to TRBD1 (6 bases). In germline, CDR1 is MNHEY, CDR2 SVGAGI. This CDR3 has 15 amino acids. V lost 8 bases and J lost 4, with 17 bases in between. The DNA for the CDR3 is TGTGCCAGCCAAATACAGGGCCCCGCCACCGGGGAGCTGTTTTTT. Protein: CASQIQGPATGELFF.

This chain uses TRBV28 with TRBJ1-2; 9 bases align to TRBD1. The V gene's germline CDR1 is MDHEN and CDR2 SYDVKM. The CDR3 consists of 14 residues. The ends lost 4 bases at V and 7 bases at J; junction bases unmatched: 7. In DNA, the CDR3 is TGTGCCAGCAGTTCTGACGGGGACAGGGCTGGCTACACCTTC. Amino acid sequence: CASSSDGDRAGYTF.

This chain joins TRBV29-1 and TRBJ2-1, with 9 positions matching TRBD2. V shed 3 bases and J 7 bases; nucleotides not matched to a gene: 10. Germline CDR1 reads SQVTM; CDR2 reads ANQGSEA. The CDR3 is 15 amino acids. The CDR3 sequence is CSVELAWTSANEQFF. The DNA of the CDR3 is TGCAGCGTTGAGCTAGCCTGGACTAGCGCGAATGAGCAGTTCTTC.

The rearrangement uses TRBV21-1 and TRBJ1-5; TRBD1, the D gene given by the table, was not confirmed from the DNA. TRBV21-1 is an annotated pseudogene. The length of the CDR3 is 17 residues. The chain's CDR3 is CASSKDPFGTAESPQHF. For the CDR3, the DNA is TGTGCCAGCAGCAAGGACCCATTTGGGACAGCAGAATCGCCCCAGCATTTT.

CDR3 sequence reads: CASSLTQTSSYNEQFF. The CDR3 nucleotides read TGTGCCAGCAGCTTAACGCAGACAAGCTCCTACAATGAGCAGTTCTTC. The chain is built from TRBV7-2 and TRBJ2-1, with D unresolved. Per germline, CDR1 SGHTA and CDR2 FQGNSA. This CDR3 comprises 16 residues. V was cut by 2 bases and J by 0 bases, with 11 bases left in between.

The J gene is TRBJ2-7, the V gene TRBV10-2; 7 bases line up with TRBD1. V lost 4 bases to trimming and J lost 3 bases; unmatched junction nucleotides: 15. This CDR3 comprises 17 residues. CDR1 is WSHSY and CDR2 is SAAADI in the germline V gene. DNA of the CDR3: TGCGCCAGCAGTGTACATCAGGGACAGCTAATAAGCTACGAGCAGTACTTC. Translating it yields CASSVHQGQLISYEQYF.

J is TRBJ1-2 and V is TRBV19; D perhaps matches TRBD1 (6 bases). V dropped 7 bases and J dropped 5 bases, with 14 bases sitting between them. The CDR3 extends over 13 amino acids. Germline CDR1 and CDR2: LNHDA and SQIVND (reference sequence). CDR3 DNA sequence: TGTGCCAGTACCACAGGGCTCCCATATGGCTACACCTTC. It specifies CASTTGLPYGYTF.

This clone has just one count. The J gene is TRBJ1-2, the V gene TRBV11-2; D remains unclear. The V gene's germline CDR1 is SGHAT and CDR2 FQNNGV. V lost 0 bases and J 6 bases, leaving 14 bases between the germline ends. The CDR3 length is 15 residues. This CDR3 reads CASSLDFANRDGYTF. The CDR3 region has the DNA TGTGCCAGCAGCTTAGATTTCGCTAACCGGGATGGCTACACCTTC. The full variable domain, completed using reference TRBV11-2 and TRBJ1-2, is EAGVAQSPRYKIIEKRQSVAFWCNPISGHATLYWYQQILGQGPKLLIQFQNNGVVDDSQLPKDRFSAERLKGVDSTLKIQPAKLEDSAVYLCASSLDFANRDGYTFGSGTRLTVV.

The CDR3, as DNA: TGTGCCATCAGTGAGTTTCTAGCGTCCTACGAGCAGTACTTC. It encodes CAISEFLASYEQYF. The V and J genes are TRBV10-3 and TRBJ2-7, with D perhaps TRBD2 (6 bases). Deletions cut 1 base from V and 1 base from J, with 8 bases between. CDR1 and CDR2 from the germline V gene are ENHRY and SYGVKD. The CDR3 runs to 14 residues.

The chain joins TRBV7-3 to TRBJ2-1; the match to TRBD2 covers 9 bases. Per the germline V gene, CDR1 is SGHTA and CDR2 is FQGTGA. The CDR3 has 15 residues. V shed 4 bases and J 5 bases; nucleotides not matched to a gene: 6. The CDR3 is CASSSPGGRDNEQFF. CDR3 sequence (DNA): TGTGCCAGCAGCTCCCCCGGCGGGAGGGACAATGAGCAGTTCTTC.

The chain employs TRBV19 and TRBJ1-1; unclear D gene. The CDR3 extends over 15 amino acids. Germline CDR1 is LNHDA and CDR2 is SQIVND (reference sequence). Trimming removed 2 bases at V and 2 bases at J, with 12 bases between. The chain's CDR3 is CASSIMGAINTEAFF. CDR3 nucleotide sequence: TGTGCCAGTAGTATAATGGGCGCGATAAACACTGAAGCTTTCTTT.

The chain joins TRBV2 to TRBJ2-1, with 15 nucleotides matching TRBD2. Germline trimming cut 4 bases from V and 11 bases from J; bases unmatched to any gene: 9. This CDR3 is 16 amino acids long. Germline loops: CDR1 SNHLY, CDR2 FYNNEI. The CDR3: CASSAGTSGGTHQQFF. CDR3 bases: TGTGCCAGCAGTGCCGGGACTAGCGGGGGGACCCATCAGCAGTTCTTC.

V usage is TRBV16 and J usage is TRBJ2-2; TRBD1 agrees at 7 bases. The CDR3 is 13 residues long. V shed 4 bases and J 4 bases; nucleotides not matched to a gene: 0. Germline V gene sequence: CDR1 KGHSY, CDR2 FQNENV. The CDR3 sequence is CASSPGGTGELFF. The CDR3 bases are TGTGCCAGCAGCCCAGGGGGCACCGGGGAGCTGTTTTTT.

V and J are TRBV7-3 and TRBJ2-3; perhaps TRBD1 as D (5 bases). Germline-derived CDR1 and CDR2 are SGHTA and FQGTGA. The CDR3 length is 16 residues. V lost 2 bases and J 0 bases, leaving 12 bases between the germline ends. The CDR3 nucleotides are TGTGCCAGCAGCTTATTCGGCAGGGTGAGCACAGATACGCAGTATTTT. Translation gives CASSLFGRVSTDTQYF.

The chain recombines TRBV25-1 with TRBJ2-5, with D possibly matching TRBD1 (6 bases). The CDR3 contains 12 residues. Germline CDR1 reads MGHDK; CDR2 reads SYGVNS. Trimming took off 6 bases at V and 2 bases at J, with 7 bases between the two ends. The CDR3 loop is CASRRGQETQYF. The CDR3 DNA reads TGTGCCAGCAGGAGGGGGCAAGAGACCCAGTACTTC.

This chain joins TRBV19 and TRBJ2-5, with 7 positions matching TRBD2. The CDR3 has 14 residues. V lost 1 base to trimming and J lost 4 bases; unmatched junction nucleotides: 3. CDR1 LNHDA and CDR2 SQIVND come from the germline V gene (reference sequence). The CDR3 nucleotides are TGTGCCAGTAGTATAGTGGGGGGGAGAGAGACCCAGTACTTC. This gives the protein CASSIVGGRETQYF.